The rows below give T cell receptor beta chains drawn from one sample of a study of OX40 agonist ivuxolimab in advanced cancers. Only in-frame clones appear in the TCRdb table, and some are missing; sequencing was by immunoSEQ multiplex PCR. The data contain around 110,000 clones, roughly 93% of them singletons. This sample comprised CD4+ or CD8+ T cells sorted from blood, obtained in a trial of the OX40 agonist ivuxolimab. The receptors shown here come from an adult with an advanced solid tumor such as melanoma, head and neck, liver or kidney cancer. CDR3s include the opening cysteine and the closing phenylalanine or tryptophan. Each record gives: clone size, J gene, V gene, D gene, CDR3 protein, CDR3 DNA. The D gene is left open where the match is weak. Part of the rows lack a size; the others show once, few, many or a class for expanded clones.

>once|TRBJ1-1|TRBV18|NA
CASSQDPRILNTEAFF
TGTGCCAGCTCACAGGACCCCCGAATTTTGAACACTGAAGCTTTCTTT
>NA|TRBJ1-4|TRBV29-1|NA
CSVDRVLGGEKLFF
TGCAGCGTTGACCGGGTTCTGGGAGGTGAAAAACTGTTTTTT
>NA|TRBJ1-2|TRBV28|TRBD1
CASSSPGQVYGYTF
TGTGCCAGCAGTTCTCCTGGACAGGTCTATGGCTACACCTTC
>NA|TRBJ2-5|TRBV7-9|TRBD2
CASSYEAGKKETQYF
TGTGCCAGCAGCTACGAAGCGGGGAAGAAAGAGACCCAGTACTTC
>NA|TRBJ2-2|TRBV4-1|TRBD1
CASSQDREGTGGLGNTGELFF
TGCGCCAGCAGCCAAGATCGAGAAGGGACAGGGGGACTGGGCAACACCGGGGAGCTGTTTTTT
>NA|TRBJ2-7|TRBV4-3|NA
CASSQDFSVGSYEQYF
TGCGCCAGCAGCCAAGATTTCTCCGTTGGTTCCTACGAGCAGTACTTC
>NA|TRBJ2-2|TRBV7-6|NA
CASSLIDGATGELFF
TGTGCCAGCAGCTTAATTGACGGCGCCACCGGGGAGCTGTTTTTT
>NA|TRBJ1-4|TRBV7-2|NA
CASSLFHGAQEKLFF
TGTGCCAGCAGCTTATTTCACGGGGCACAGGAAAAACTGTTTTTT
>NA|TRBJ2-3|TRBV5-1|TRBD1
CASGPQGSTDTQYF
TGCGCCAGCGGACCACAGGGGAGCACAGATACGCAGTATTTT
>NA|TRBJ2-1|TRBV7-9|TRBD2
CASSLERGVADNEQFF
TGTGCCAGCAGCTTAGAGCGGGGGGTGGCCGACAATGAGCAGTTCTTC
>NA|TRBJ1-3|TRBV19|TRBD1
CASMRDRASGNTIYF
TGTGCCAGTATGAGGGACAGGGCCTCTGGAAACACCATATATTTT
>NA|TRBJ2-3|TRBV7-6|NA
CASSSRGALAVTHDTQYF
TGTGCCAGCAGCTCCCGAGGGGCGTTAGCGGTGACCCACGATACGCAGTATTTT
>NA|TRBJ2-7|TRBV7-2|TRBD2
CASSKRTSGSSYEQYF
TGTGCCAGCAGCAAACGGACTAGCGGGTCCTCCTACGAGCAGTACTTC
>NA|TRBJ2-3|TRBV28|TRBD1
CASSQGVTDTQYF
TGTGCCAGCAGTCAGGGGGTCACAGATACGCAGTATTTT
>NA|TRBJ2-5|TRBV11-2|TRBD2
CASSPLAGGLWTQYF
TGTGCCAGCAGCCCCCTAGCGGGGGGCCTTTGGACCCAGTACTTC
>NA|TRBJ1-4|TRBV7-3|NA
CASSLGRNEKLFF
TGTGCCAGCAGCTTAGGGCGAAATGAAAAACTGTTTTTT
>few|TRBJ1-1|TRBV19|TRBD1
CASSITGGSQGTEAFF
TGTGCCAGTAGTATCACAGGGGGTAGCCAAGGGACTGAAGCTTTCTTT
>NA|TRBJ1-4|TRBV6-1|NA
CASSDNSINEKLFF
TGTGCCAGCAGTGACAACAGTATTAATGAAAAACTGTTTTTT